The 23 T cell receptor beta chains below come from one sample, sequenced in a study of cytomegalovirus exposure and HLA in healthy donors. 60 Vbeta and 13 Jbeta primers were used in PCR. Clones were sequenced by immunoSEQ multiplex PCR, and TCRdb holds only the in-frame ones, with some missing. The repertoire holds roughly 220,000 clones, with roughly 80% as singletons. Sequencing used PBMCs. Receptors originate from a middle-aged woman in good health and CMV-seronegative.

The chain is built from TRBV27 and TRBJ1-1, with a weak D call TRBD1 (6 bases). Trimming stripped 3 bases from V and 7 bases from J, with 15 bases between. Germline V gene lookup returns CDR1 MNHEY and CDR2 SMNVEV (reference sequence). This CDR3 comprises 14 residues. The DNA for the CDR3 is TGTGCCAGCAGTTTCGCGGGGGCGTGGGGTGAAGCTTTCTTT. It translates to CASSFAGAWGEAFF.

The V gene is TRBV7-2, the J gene TRBJ2-3, with 10 bases matching TRBD2. The CDR3 runs 19 residues. Germline CDR1 SGHTA, CDR2 FQGNSA. The junction had 14 bases not matched to a gene; V was cut back by 2 bases and J by 3 bases. The CDR3 loop is CASSLRRGAGGIRTDTQYF. The CDR3 nucleotides are TGTGCCAGCAGCTTACGGAGAGGAGCGGGAGGGATTAGGACAGATACGCAGTATTTT.

For the CDR3, the DNA is TGTGCCAGTAGTTCGGGACAGGGGAATGGAGAGTTCTTC. Translating it yields CASSSGQGNGEFF. The rearrangement uses TRBV19 and TRBJ2-1; 10 bases align to TRBD1. Germline CDR1 LNHDA, CDR2 SQIVND (reference sequence). The CDR3 sequence is 13 residues long. The V and J ends lost 5 bases and 14 bases, in that order; junction bases with no gene match: 9.

This chain connects TRBV18 to TRBJ1-2, with a possible D match to TRBD1 (5 bases). Deletions cut 6 bases from V and 8 bases from J, with 22 bases between. CDR3 length: 15 residues. Germline V gene data show CDR1 as KGHSH and CDR2 as LQKENI. CDR3 protein: CASSTFSDRGSGYTF. The CDR3 region has the DNA TGTGCCAGCTCCACTTTCTCGGACCGGGGGAGCGGCTACACCTTC.

The CDR3 sequence is CASSLGQGPNQPQHF. CDR3 in DNA: TGTGCCAGCAGTTTGGGACAGGGGCCCAATCAGCCCCAGCATTTT. This chain joins TRBV27 and TRBJ1-5; TRBD1 agrees at 10 bases. Per germline, CDR1 MNHEY and CDR2 SMNVEV (reference sequence). Unmatched junction bases numbered 2, after V lost 3 bases and J lost 3 bases. The CDR3 runs 15 residues.

The chain couples TRBV7-2 to TRBJ2-7, with D unclear. This CDR3 is built from 13 residues. V lost 1 base and J lost 9, with 13 bases in between. CDR1 and CDR2 (germline): SGHTA, FQGNSA. CDR3 amino acids: CASSLVNTNWQYF. The DNA for the CDR3 is TGTGCCAGCAGCTTAGTTAATACGAACTGGCAGTACTTC.

This clone turned up a few times. This chain connects TRBV6-1 to TRBJ1-2; TRBD1 aligns across 9 bases. This CDR3 contains 15 residues. Trimming took 3 bases from V and 4 from J; bases not matched to a gene: 6. The V gene's germline CDR1 is MNHNS and CDR2 SASEGT. The CDR3 nucleotides are TGTGCCAGCAGTGAGGGGACAGGGTACGGCTATGGCTACACCTTC. It encodes CASSEGTGYGYGYTF.

V and J are TRBV29-1 and TRBJ1-4; 8 nucleotides align to TRBD1. This CDR3 region has 13 residues. CDR1 SQVTM and CDR2 ANQGSEA come from the germline V gene. The trim removed 4 bases at V and 5 bases at J, leaving 3 bases unmatched. The CDR3 bases are TGCAGCGTTGGACAGGGGAGGAATGAAAAACTGTTTTTT. Amino acids: CSVGQGRNEKLFF.

V gene TRBV18 combines with J gene TRBJ2-5; TRBD1 aligns across 10 bases. This CDR3 has 14 residues. V shed 6 bases and J 6 bases; nucleotides not matched to a gene: 7. CDR1 and CDR2 (germline): KGHSH, LQKENI. The DNA of the CDR3 is TGTGCCAGCTCGCCGACAGGGGGCGCGAAGACCCAGTACTTC. As protein: CASSPTGGAKTQYF.

The rearrangement links TRBV18 to TRBJ2-1, with a possible D match to TRBD2 (6 bases). V was pared by 4 bases and J by 1 base, with 17 bases between. The CDR3 totals 17 residues. The germline gives CDR1 KGHSH, CDR2 LQKENI. CDR3 loop: CASSLVGGGGSYNEQFF. The CDR3 DNA sequence: TGTGCCAGCTCACTCGTCGGGGGAGGAGGATCCTACAATGAGCAGTTCTTC.

This chain joins TRBV5-1 and TRBJ2-2, with 10 bases matching TRBD2. CDR1 is SGHRS, CDR2 YFSETQ, per germline. The V gene end was trimmed by 0 bases and the J gene end by 5 bases; junction bases not matched to a gene: 7. CDR3 length equals 17 residues. The CDR3 spells CASSLGTSGLVTGELFF. CDR3 nucleotide sequence: TGCGCCAGCAGCTTGGGGACTAGCGGACTTGTAACCGGGGAGCTGTTTTTT.

This clone appeared a single time. The gene calls are TRBV30 and TRBJ2-7; TRBD1 matches at 8 bases. Germline CDR1 and CDR2: GTSNPN and SVGIG (reference sequence). The CDR3 totals 16 residues. The junction had 8 bases not matched to a gene; V was cut back by 1 base and J by 0 bases. The CDR3 sequence is CAWSGYGTGDSYEQYF. The CDR3 nucleotides read TGTGCCTGGAGTGGTTATGGGACAGGCGACTCCTACGAGCAGTACTTC.

This clone was seen once. The chain has TRBV5-4 and TRBJ2-7, with D perhaps matching TRBD1 (6 bases). CDR1 is SGHNT and CDR2 is YYREEE in the germline V gene (reference sequence). V lost 0 bases to trimming and J lost 2 bases, with 15 bases between them. The length of the CDR3 is 16 residues. Written as DNA, the CDR3 is TGTGCCAGCAGCTTGGGGGCAGGGGCCCTTACCTACGAGCAGTACTTC. The encoded protein is CASSLGAGALTYEQYF.

This clone has only one observation. The chain joins TRBV7-9 to TRBJ2-7; D might be TRBD2 (7 bases). The ends were cut back, 5 bases at V and 2 bases at J, with 22 bases in the middle. The CDR3 consists of 17 residues. CDR1 is SEHNR, CDR2 FQNEAQ, per germline (reference sequence). CDR3 sequence reads: CASSLGGFGGGTYEQYF. CDR3 nucleotide sequence: TGTGCCAGCAGCCTAGGGGGGTTTGGCGGGGGCACCTACGAGCAGTACTTC.

Only a few counts were recorded for this clone. V and J are TRBV30 and TRBJ2-7; TRBD2 agrees at 10 bases. CDR3 size: 13 residues. Trimming cost V 2 bases and J 6 bases; bases outside gene matches: 4. The germline V gene has CDR1 GTSNPN and CDR2 SVGIG (reference sequence). CDR3 sequence reads: CAWSWLAGVEQYF. The CDR3 DNA follows: TGTGCCTGGAGTTGGCTAGCGGGAGTCGAGCAGTACTTC.

The rearrangement uses TRBV4-1 and TRBJ2-1; D not certain. The CDR3 covers 17 residues. Per germline, CDR1 MGHRA and CDR2 YSYEKL. V shed 4 bases and J shed 8 bases, with 24 bases lying between them. The DNA of the CDR3 is TGCGCCAGCAGCCTAAGCCATTCTCTTCCCCCGGTCCATGAGCAGTTCTTC. Amino acid sequence: CASSLSHSLPPVHEQFF.

This chain connects TRBV7-3 to TRBJ2-2; TRBD1 might be the D (5 bases). The length of the CDR3 is 17 residues. The germline V gene has CDR1 SGHTA and CDR2 FQGTGA. Trimming cost V 5 bases and J 1 base, with 17 bases left between them. The DNA of the CDR3 is TGTGCCAGCAGCCCTGACAGAGCGCGTCAGAACACCGGGGAGCTGTTTTTT. It specifies CASSPDRARQNTGELFF.

The J gene is TRBJ2-3, the V gene TRBV18; D unclear. Trimming removed 3 bases from V and 0 bases from J, with 7 bases in between. This CDR3 region has 14 residues. The germline V gene has CDR1 KGHSH and CDR2 LQKENI. CDR3 in DNA: TGTGCCAGCTCACCTGTCGGTAGCACAGATACGCAGTATTTT. Its protein is CASSPVGSTDTQYF.

This sequence joins TRBV5-4 and TRBJ2-5; 7 positions match TRBD2. With V trimmed by 2 bases and J by 5 bases, 3 bases remained unmatched. Germline V gene data show CDR1 as SGHNT and CDR2 as YYREEE (reference sequence). CDR3 length: 13 residues. The CDR3 coding sequence is TGTGCCAGCAGCTTCTGGGGAGGGGAGACCCAGTACTTC. It yields the protein CASSFWGGETQYF.

The CDR3: CASSSPSLPSYNEQFF. DNA of the CDR3: TGTGCCAGCAGCTCCCCCAGTTTACCCTCCTACAATGAGCAGTTCTTC. The chain carries TRBV13 and TRBJ2-1; the D is unclear. The CDR3 sequence is 16 residues long. The germline gives CDR1 PRHDT, CDR2 FYEKMQ (reference sequence). Trimming removed 4 bases from V and 0 bases from J, with 13 bases in between.

The chain has TRBV5-8 and TRBJ2-4; D uncertain. Trimming left V 0 bases short and J 13 bases short, with 11 bases between. The CDR3 runs 12 residues. Germline assignment: CDR1 SGHTS and CDR2 YDEGEE. The CDR3 region is CASSLGPSSQYF. In DNA form, the CDR3 reads TGTGCCAGCAGCTTGGGGCCCTCTTCCCAGTACTTC.

The chain joins TRBV2 to TRBJ2-3; the match to TRBD1 covers 7 bases. V was pared by 7 bases and J by 2 bases, with 27 bases of the junction left unmatched. This CDR3 contains 21 residues. Germline V gives CDR1 SNHLY, CDR2 FYNNEI. The CDR3 protein is CASKTDPTGREAVSTTDTQYF. CDR3 in DNA: TGTGCCAGCAAGACCGATCCGACAGGGCGAGAGGCGGTCTCTACCACAGATACGCAGTATTTT.

This clone was observed once. The J gene is TRBJ2-1, the V gene TRBV11-2, with D possibly matching TRBD2 (6 bases). Trimming left V 1 base short and J 6 bases short, with 7 bases between. This CDR3 is 13 amino acids long. Germline V gene lookup returns CDR1 SGHAT and CDR2 FQNNGV. As DNA, the CDR3 is TGTGCCAGCAGCTTAGGACTAGTCAATGAGCAGTTCTTC. Translation: CASSLGLVNEQFF.